Sequencing of this T cell receptor beta chain was carried out in a study of glioma-infiltrating T cells after dendritic cell vaccination. Using immunoSEQ multiplex PCR, the repertoire was profiled, and TCRdb retains in-frame clones only, with some absent. Among 50,000 to 60,000 clones listed, about four fifths were seen once. This CDR3 has 11 amino acids. Trimming left V 8 bases short and J 1 base short, with 3 bases between. Germline V gives CDR1 MNHNS, CDR2 SASEGT. Time point noted: after dendritic cell vaccination, including at tumor progression/relapse. This specimen was blood, taken after dendritic cell vaccination. This TCR was recovered from a human donor with glioblastoma. The chain employs TRBV6-1 and TRBJ1-3; no reliable D call. The DNA of the CDR3 is TGTGCCAGCCCATCTGGAAACACCATATATTTT. Protein sequence: CASPSGNTIYF.